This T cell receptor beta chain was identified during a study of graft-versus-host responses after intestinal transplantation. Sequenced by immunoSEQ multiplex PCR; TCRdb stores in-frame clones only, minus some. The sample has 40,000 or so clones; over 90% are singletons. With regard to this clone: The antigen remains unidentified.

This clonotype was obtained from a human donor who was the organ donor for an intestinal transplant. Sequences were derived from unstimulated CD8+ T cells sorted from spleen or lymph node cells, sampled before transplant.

Here the CDR3 reads CASSPAGSTNEQFF. As DNA, the CDR3 is TGTGCCAGCAGCCCAGCGGGATCTACAAATGAGCAGTTCTTC. The V gene is TRBV14, the J gene TRBJ2-1, with 7 bases aligning to TRBD2. V trimming: 4 bases; J trimming: 7 bases; junction bases outside the gene matches: 7. The CDR3 runs 14 residues. Germline V gene data show CDR1 as SGHDN and CDR2 as FVKESK.